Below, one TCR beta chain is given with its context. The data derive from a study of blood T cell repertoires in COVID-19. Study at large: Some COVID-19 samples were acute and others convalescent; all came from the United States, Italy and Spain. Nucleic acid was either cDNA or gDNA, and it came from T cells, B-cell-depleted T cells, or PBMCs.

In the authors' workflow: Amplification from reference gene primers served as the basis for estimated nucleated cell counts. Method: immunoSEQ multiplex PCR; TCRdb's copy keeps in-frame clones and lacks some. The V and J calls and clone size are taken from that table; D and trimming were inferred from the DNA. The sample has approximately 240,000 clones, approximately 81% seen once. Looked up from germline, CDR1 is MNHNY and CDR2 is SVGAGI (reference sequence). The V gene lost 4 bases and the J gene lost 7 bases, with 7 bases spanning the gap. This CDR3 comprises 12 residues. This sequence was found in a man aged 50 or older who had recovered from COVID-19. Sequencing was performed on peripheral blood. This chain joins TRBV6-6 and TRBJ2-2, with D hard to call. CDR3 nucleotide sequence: TGTGCCAGCAGTTTCGGTTACGGGGAGCTGTTTTTT. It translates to CASSFGYGELFF.